The 21 T cell receptor beta chains in this list originate from one sample, sequenced in a study of blood T cells in healthy people across ages. Together with a sample-barcoded 5' primer, a J-beta primer mix was included in a second PCR lasting about 6 to 11 cycles. TCRdb re-derived calls from the 5' RACE reads in MiXCR, one entry per CDR3 protein. Seen here are fewer than 1.5 million distinct CDR3 sequences, about 40% observed once, and the top ten hold around 8%. Specimen: blood. The receptors here all came from a young woman in good health.

This clonotype has a handful of counts. The chain is built from TRBV2 and TRBJ2-2; tentative D call: TRBD2 (6 bases). Germline values: CDR1 SNHLY, CDR2 FYNNEI. The length of the CDR3 is 14 residues. V dropped 2 bases and J dropped 7 bases, with 11 bases sitting between them. The CDR3 sequence: CASSEQGGIGELFF. The CDR3 DNA sequence: TGTGCCAGCAGTGAACAGGGCGGGATCGGGGAGCTGTTTTTT.

The V gene is TRBV18, the J gene TRBJ2-1; no clear D. Germline V gene data show CDR1 as KGHSH and CDR2 as LQKENI. The CDR3 has 14 residues. The V gene lost 8 bases and the J gene lost 0 bases, with 11 bases spanning the gap. The CDR3 region has the DNA TGTGCCAGCCAAATCGGAAACTCCTACAATGAGCAGTTCTTC. Amino acid sequence: CASQIGNSYNEQFF.

The chain has TRBV5-1 and TRBJ1-2; no reliable D call. CDR3 length: 14 amino acids. V was pared by 0 bases and J by 4 bases, with 10 bases between. The germline CDR1 and CDR2 sequences are SGHRS and YFSETQ. CDR3 region: CASSLATASYGYTF. The DNA for the CDR3 is TGCGCCAGCAGCTTGGCGACGGCTTCCTATGGCTACACCTTC. Full variable domain (outside the CDR3, taken from reference TRBV5-1 and TRBJ1-2): KAGVTQTPRYLIKTRGQQVTLSCSPISGHRSVSWYQQTPGQGLQFLFEYFSETQRNKGNFPGRFSGRQFSNSRSEMNVSTLELGDSALYLCASSLATASYGYTFGSGTRLTVV.

In nucleotides, the CDR3 is TGTGCCAGCAGCCTAGCCCTCGGACTAGCGGGAGGAGTTGAGCAGTTCTTC. Translated, it gives CASSLALGLAGGVEQFF. The chain carries TRBV11-2 and TRBJ2-1, with TRBD2 matching 14 bases. The J segment lost 9 bases and the V segment lost 5 bases, leaving 12 bases of the junction unmatched. This CDR3 contains 17 residues. CDR1 is SGHAT, CDR2 FQNNGV, per germline.

The DNA of the CDR3 is TGCAGTGCTAGATCGACAGTCTCTGCCTACGAGCAGTACTTC. Encoded protein: CSARSTVSAYEQYF. This chain joins TRBV20-1 and TRBJ2-7; the D gene is possibly TRBD1 (5 bases). This CDR3 spans 14 amino acids. V was clipped by 2 bases and J by 2 bases, with 13 bases between them. CDR1 is DFQATT and CDR2 is SNEGSKA in the germline V gene (reference sequence).

The V and J genes are TRBV29-1 and TRBJ2-7, with TRBD2 as a possible D gene (7 bases). Germline lookup yields CDR1 SQVTM and CDR2 ANQGSEA. The V gene lost 8 bases and the J gene lost 7 bases, with 24 bases spanning the gap. The CDR3 loop spans 14 amino acids. The CDR3 sequence is CSLKGGSGYNEQYF. The CDR3 bases are TGCAGCTTAAAGGGGGGGTCAGGGTACAATGAGCAGTACTTC.

The rearrangement joins TRBV5-6 to TRBJ1-1; no firm D call. CDR1 and CDR2 from the germline V gene are SGHDT and YYEEEE. The CDR3 is 16 residues long. The V end was cut by 2 bases, the J end by 0 bases, with 14 bases between. CDR3 in amino acids: CASSLRRLAVNTEAFF. DNA of the CDR3: TGTGCCAGCAGCTTACGCCGACTCGCGGTGAACACTGAAGCTTTCTTT.

This clonotype appeared a few times. The chain carries TRBV27 and TRBJ2-7; D call uncertain. The CDR3 length is 16 residues. V was cut by 0 bases and J by 3 bases, with 15 bases left in between. The germline CDR1 and CDR2 sequences are MNHEY and SMNVEV (reference sequence). CDR3 region: CASSLSSGVGFYEQYF. As DNA, the CDR3 is TGTGCCAGCAGTTTATCGTCCGGCGTAGGCTTCTACGAGCAGTACTTC.

This clonotype was counted between two and nine times. The chain carries TRBV12-3 or TRBV12-4 and TRBJ1-2; no reliable D call. The V and J ends lost 1 base and 8 bases respectively, with 17 bases between them. This CDR3 has 15 residues. The CDR3 sequence: CASSLGGRSLFGYTF. DNA for the CDR3: TGTGCCAGCAGTTTAGGCGGACGGTCTCTATTCGGCTACACCTTC.

The chain employs TRBV7-9 and TRBJ2-2; TRBD1 matches at 8 bases. The J segment lost 2 bases and the V segment lost 3 bases, leaving 8 bases of the junction unmatched. The CDR3 sequence is 17 residues long. Per the germline V gene, CDR1 is SEHNR and CDR2 is FQNEAQ (reference sequence). In DNA form, the CDR3 reads TGTGCCAGCAGCTTTTGGGCCGGGACAGGTAACACCGGGGAGCTGTTTTTT. Its translation: CASSFWAGTGNTGELFF.

The rearrangement joins TRBV5-6 to TRBJ1-5, with D unresolved. There are 12 residues in the CDR3. V was trimmed by 5 bases and J by 6 bases, leaving 9 bases between them. Germline V gene data show CDR1 as SGHDT and CDR2 as YYEEEE. The CDR3 nucleotides read TGTGCCAGCAGTCGGGCAGGTCAGCCCCAGCATTTT. Protein: CASSRAGQPQHF. Drawing the rest from reference TRBV5-6 and TRBJ1-5, the complete variable domain is DAGVTQSPTHLIKTRGQQVTLRCSPKSGHDTVSWYQQALGQGPQFIFQYYEEEERQRGNFPDRFSGHQFPNYSSELNVNALLLGDSALYLCASSRAGQPQHFGDGTRLSIL.

This clonotype has a handful of counts. The chain couples TRBV7-2 to TRBJ2-1, with 9 bases matching TRBD2. This CDR3 is 16 amino acids long. Trimming cost V 1 base and J 5 bases; bases outside gene matches: 6. Germline assignment: CDR1 SGHTA and CDR2 FQGNSA. The CDR3 protein is CASSLGPSGVHNEQFF. The CDR3 DNA follows: TGTGCCAGCAGCTTAGGACCTAGCGGGGTCCACAATGAGCAGTTCTTC.

The chain employs TRBV19 and TRBJ2-5, with 13 bases matching TRBD2. The J call may be mistaken, given a closer DNA end match to TRBJ2-7. CDR3 length: 16 residues. Looked up from germline, CDR1 is LNHDA and CDR2 is SQIVND (reference sequence). The CDR3, as DNA: TGTGCCAGTAGTGCACAACTAGCGGGAGGGGTTTACGAGCAGTACTTC. This sequence encodes CASSAQLAGGVYEQYF.

The V gene is TRBV5-8, the J gene TRBJ2-7; 8 bases are a match to TRBD1. CDR1 SGHTS and CDR2 YDEGEE come from the germline V gene. V was pared by 1 base and J by 4 bases, with 10 bases of the junction left unmatched. The CDR3 sequence is 16 residues long. The CDR3 DNA reads TGTGCCAGCAGCTTGAAGTCAGGGACAGGAAGATACGAGCAGTACTTC. This gives the protein CASSLKSGTGRYEQYF.

The gene calls are TRBV28 and TRBJ2-3, with TRBD2 matching over 8 bases. The CDR3 totals 15 residues. Losses at the gene ends were 3 bases for V and 0 bases for J; bases not matched to a gene: 2. The germline V gene encodes CDR1 MDHEN and CDR2 SYDVKM. The CDR3 protein is CASSFVAGSTDTQYF. In DNA form, the CDR3 reads TGTGCCAGCAGTTTCGTAGCGGGGAGCACAGATACGCAGTATTTT. The variable domain in full, with the rest retrieved from reference TRBV28 and TRBJ2-3, is DVKVTQSSRYLVKRTGEKVFLECVQDMDHENMFWYRQDPGLGLRLIYFSYDVKMKEKGDIPEGYSVSREKKERFSLILESASTNQTSMYLCASSFVAGSTDTQYFGPGTRLTVL.

The sample holds a few counts of this clonotype. The V and J genes are TRBV29-1 and TRBJ1-1, with unresolved D. Germline CDR1 reads SQVTM; CDR2 reads ANQGSEA. The CDR3 contains 12 residues. V lost 3 bases and J lost 0, with 5 bases in between. CDR3: CSVDPMNTEAFF. CDR3 bases: TGCAGCGTTGATCCAATGAACACTGAAGCTTTCTTT.

This clonotype was counted a few times. The V and J genes are TRBV29-1 and TRBJ1-5; 10 bases map to TRBD1. CDR1 is SQVTM, CDR2 ANQGSEA, per germline. The J segment lost 2 bases and the V segment lost 5 bases, leaving 3 bases of the junction unmatched. The CDR3 contains 14 residues. CDR3 protein: CSVSGTGGNQPQHF. The DNA for the CDR3 is TGCAGCGTTTCCGGGACAGGGGGCAATCAGCCCCAGCATTTT.

This clonotype appeared a few times. The J gene is TRBJ2-2, the V gene TRBV7-9, with no clear D. Germline V CDR1 and CDR2: SEHNR, FQNEAQ (reference sequence). Trimming removed 5 bases from V and 0 bases from J, with 7 bases in between. The CDR3 contains 14 residues. The CDR3 region has the DNA TGTGCCAGCAGCCAAAGTTCGAACACCGGGGAGCTGTTTTTT. Translating gives CASSQSSNTGELFF. The full variable domain, in which reference TRBV7-9 and TRBJ2-2 provide the parts outside the CDR3, is DTGVSQNPRHKITKRGQNVTFRCDPISEHNRLYWYRQTLGQGPEFLTYFQNEAQLEKSRLLSDRFSAERPKGSFSTLEIQRTEQGDSAMYLCASSQSSNTGELFFGEGSRLTVL.

J is TRBJ1-1 and V is TRBV3-1, with TRBD1 identical over 8 bases. This CDR3 contains 14 residues. V lost 4 bases to trimming and J lost 6 bases; unmatched junction nucleotides: 7. Germline V gene lookup returns CDR1 LGHDT and CDR2 YNNKEL (reference sequence). The CDR3 DNA is TGTGCCAGCAGCCGCCAGGGGGCGAGCCCTGAAGCTTTCTTT. Translating it yields CASSRQGASPEAFF.

The sample holds a few counts of this clonotype. The rearrangement joins TRBV27 to TRBJ2-7, with D tentatively TRBD2 (5 bases). V was trimmed by 3 bases and J by 3 bases, leaving 18 bases between them. Germline V gene data show CDR1 as MNHEY and CDR2 as SMNVEV (reference sequence). The length of the CDR3 is 16 residues. Here the CDR3 reads CASSFYRAGILYEQYF. DNA of the CDR3: TGTGCCAGCAGTTTCTATAGGGCGGGCATACTCTACGAGCAGTACTTC.

This clonotype was seen a few times. The chain couples TRBV2 to TRBJ1-2, with D unclear. This CDR3 is built from 16 residues. Germline CDR1 is SNHLY and CDR2 is FYNNEI. V lost 0 bases and J lost 13, with 24 bases in between. In DNA, the CDR3 is TGTGCCAGCAGTGAAGCGAGAACGTTATTTGGAGGGATTGGCACCTTC. This sequence encodes CASSEARTLFGGIGTF.